The clone carrying this T cell receptor (beta chain) was recorded many times. Diagnosing involved the use of clinical symptoms, serum thyroxine and TRAb, thyroid ultrasound and orbital computed tomography. Fresh peripheral blood, more than 9 ml, yielded the PBMCs. Template material for amplifying TCR beta CDR3 regions consisted of RNA transcripts. In the first-round RT-PCR of the TCR CDR3, the HTBI primer set was used. One entry per CDR3 protein results from TCRdb running MiXCR on the multiplex PCR reads. The sample carries around 600,000 distinct CDR3 sequences, roughly 15% recorded once. These data belong to a study of T cells in Graves' hyperthyroidism and ophthalmopathy. Trimming removed 5 bases from V and 6 bases from J, with 14 bases in between. The germline V gene encodes CDR1 SGHTA and CDR2 FQGTGA. The CDR3 sequence is 14 residues long.

This chain uses TRBV7-3 with TRBJ2-1, with D possibly being TRBD1 or TRBD2 (5 bases each). The TCR was taken from a woman between 40 and 55 years old with Graves' ophthalmopathy. Sequenced sample: blood. CDR3 residues: CASSPLGRVNEQFF. CDR3 DNA: TGTGCCAGCAGCCCTTTGGGGCGGGTCAATGAGCAGTTCTTC.